This is a list of T cell receptor beta chains from one sample in a study of blood T cell repertoires in COVID-19. Measured with immunoSEQ multiplex PCR; TCRdb has only the in-frame clones, and not every one. The table records about 250,000 clones, approximately 83% of them present only once. The material sequenced was PBMCs or T cells enriched from blood (not recorded which). The origin of the receptors is a man in his forties or fifties who had recovered from COVID-19. Both conserved end residues are part of each CDR3. D genes are given only for firm matches. Size values are once, few and many counts, or a class for expanded clones, and some rows have none.

d_gene: .
v_gene: TRBV5-4
j_gene: TRBJ1-2
abundance: .
CDR3aa: CASSLHGLYGGYTF
CDR3nt: TGTGCCAGCAGCTTGCATGGGCTATATGGTGGCTACACCTTC

d_gene: .
v_gene: TRBV7-2
j_gene: TRBJ2-1
abundance: .
CDR3aa: CASSLESSGPYNEQFF
CDR3nt: TGTGCCAGCAGCTTAGAAAGCAGCGGCCCCTACAATGAGCAGTTCTTC

d_gene: TRBD2
v_gene: TRBV5-1
j_gene: TRBJ2-3
abundance: .
CDR3aa: CASSFGTSVTDTQYF
CDR3nt: TGCGCCAGCAGCTTCGGGACTAGCGTCACAGATACGCAGTATTTT

d_gene: .
v_gene: TRBV27
j_gene: TRBJ2-7
abundance: .
CDR3aa: CASSTQYEQYF
CDR3nt: TGTGCCAGCAGTACTCAATACGAGCAGTACTTC

d_gene: TRBD2
v_gene: TRBV29-1
j_gene: TRBJ2-3
abundance: .
CDR3aa: CSAVRGGTDTQYF
CDR3nt: TGCAGCGCTGTCCGGGGGGGGACAGATACGCAGTATTTT

d_gene: .
v_gene: TRBV4-3
j_gene: TRBJ1-1
abundance: .
CDR3aa: CASSQDSRGTEAFF
CDR3nt: TGCGCCAGCAGCCAAGACTCGAGGGGGACTGAAGCTTTCTTT

d_gene: TRBD2
v_gene: TRBV7-9
j_gene: TRBJ2-7
abundance: .
CDR3aa: CASSSRGGPRGYEQYF
CDR3nt: TGTGCCAGCAGCTCCCGGGGGGGCCCGCGGGGTTACGAGCAGTACTTC

d_gene: .
v_gene: TRBV11-2
j_gene: TRBJ1-4
abundance: .
CDR3aa: CASSHGLRGLGEKLFF
CDR3nt: TGTGCCAGCAGTCACGGACTTAGGGGGTTGGGTGAAAAACTGTTTTTT

d_gene: .
v_gene: TRBV12-3/TRBV12-4
j_gene: TRBJ1-5
abundance: .
CDR3aa: CASSFQNGQPQHF
CDR3nt: TGTGCCAGCAGTTTCCAGAATGGTCAGCCCCAGCATTTT

d_gene: TRBD2
v_gene: TRBV11-2
j_gene: TRBJ2-5
abundance: .
CDR3aa: CASSPGLAAQETQYF
CDR3nt: TGTGCCAGCAGCCCGGGACTAGCTGCTCAAGAGACCCAGTACTTC

d_gene: TRBD2
v_gene: TRBV4-3
j_gene: TRBJ2-3
abundance: .
CDR3aa: CASSQGGLAGGMQYF
CDR3nt: TGCGCCAGCAGCCAAGGAGGACTAGCGGGAGGGATGCAGTATTTT

d_gene: TRBD1
v_gene: TRBV2
j_gene: TRBJ1-2
abundance: .
CDR3aa: CASSRTGGDYTF
CDR3nt: TGTGCCAGCAGCCGGACAGGGGGTGACTACACCTTC

d_gene: .
v_gene: TRBV6-5
j_gene: TRBJ2-7
abundance: .
CDR3aa: CASRPGHLGHYEQYF
CDR3nt: TGTGCCAGCAGACCGGGACACCTAGGGCACTACGAGCAGTACTTC

d_gene: TRBD2
v_gene: TRBV5-6
j_gene: TRBJ2-6
abundance: .
CDR3aa: CASSLRLAGAGANVLTF
CDR3nt: TGTGCCAGCAGCTTGAGACTAGCGGGAGCTGGGGCCAACGTCCTGACTTTC

d_gene: TRBD1
v_gene: TRBV6-5
j_gene: TRBJ2-7
abundance: .
CDR3aa: CASSTVGTAYEQYF
CDR3nt: TGTGCCAGCAGTACCGTTGGGACAGCCTACGAGCAGTACTTC

d_gene: TRBD1
v_gene: TRBV2
j_gene: TRBJ1-1
abundance: .
CDR3aa: CASSLGTGYLNTEAFF
CDR3nt: TGTGCCAGCAGTCTCGGGACAGGGTACCTGAACACTGAAGCTTTCTTT

d_gene: TRBD2
v_gene: TRBV5-6
j_gene: TRBJ2-1
abundance: .
CDR3aa: CASRAGVDEQFF
CDR3nt: TGTGCCAGCCGCGCGGGAGTGGATGAGCAGTTCTTC

d_gene: TRBD2
v_gene: TRBV15
j_gene: TRBJ2-2
abundance: .
CDR3aa: CATGLAGAPGELFF
CDR3nt: TGTGCCACTGGACTAGCGGGAGCCCCCGGGGAGCTGTTTTTT

d_gene: .
v_gene: TRBV15
j_gene: TRBJ2-1
abundance: .
CDR3aa: CATSIQRNRVEQFF
CDR3nt: TGTGCCACCAGCATCCAAAGGAACAGGGTTGAGCAGTTCTTC

d_gene: TRBD2
v_gene: TRBV6-2/TRBV6-3
j_gene: TRBJ2-7
abundance: .
CDR3aa: CASSYGLAGVGEQYF
CDR3nt: TGTGCCAGCAGTTACGGACTAGCGGGAGTAGGTGAGCAGTACTTC

d_gene: TRBD2
v_gene: TRBV7-6
j_gene: TRBJ2-7
abundance: few
CDR3aa: CASSLSPGGSGGKSYEQYF
CDR3nt: TGTGCCAGCAGCTTATCCCCGGGGGGTAGCGGGGGCAAATCCTACGAGCAGTACTTC

d_gene: TRBD2
v_gene: TRBV11-3
j_gene: TRBJ2-1
abundance: .
CDR3aa: CASSKTPGLAGGDEQFF
CDR3nt: TGTGCCAGCAGCAAAACCCCCGGGCTAGCGGGGGGGGATGAGCAGTTCTTC

d_gene: .
v_gene: TRBV6-1
j_gene: TRBJ2-5
abundance: .
CDR3aa: CASSEGEDRRQETQYF
CDR3nt: TGTGCCAGCAGTGAAGGAGAGGACAGACGTCAAGAGACCCAGTACTTC

d_gene: .
v_gene: TRBV18
j_gene: TRBJ2-2
abundance: .
CDR3aa: CASSPREDGELFF
CDR3nt: TGTGCCAGCTCACCAAGGGAGGACGGGGAGCTGTTTTTT

d_gene: .
v_gene: TRBV10-3
j_gene: TRBJ2-7
abundance: .
CDR3aa: CAISARGDSYEQYF
CDR3nt: TGTGCCATCAGTGCCAGGGGGGACTCCTACGAGCAGTACTTC

d_gene: .
v_gene: TRBV28
j_gene: TRBJ2-5
abundance: .
CDR3aa: CASSPVRAGETQYF
CDR3nt: TGTGCCAGCAGCCCAGTCAGGGCAGGAGAGACCCAGTACTTC

d_gene: .
v_gene: TRBV2
j_gene: TRBJ1-6
abundance: .
CDR3aa: CASSTDNNSPLHF
CDR3nt: TGTGCCAGCAGTACAGATAATAATTCACCCCTCCACTTT

d_gene: TRBD1
v_gene: TRBV7-9
j_gene: TRBJ1-1
abundance: .
CDR3aa: CASSPMTGGANTEAFF
CDR3nt: TGTGCCAGCAGCCCGATGACAGGGGGCGCGAACACTGAAGCTTTCTTT

d_gene: TRBD2
v_gene: TRBV7-9
j_gene: TRBJ2-7
abundance: .
CDR3aa: CASSWGGQRKEQYF
CDR3nt: TGTGCCAGCAGCTGGGGGGGTCAAAGGAAAGAGCAGTACTTC

d_gene: .
v_gene: TRBV4-1
j_gene: TRBJ1-5
abundance: .
CDR3aa: CASSHDGGAFNQPQHF
CDR3nt: TGCGCCAGCAGCCACGACGGAGGGGCTTTCAATCAGCCCCAGCATTTT

d_gene: .
v_gene: TRBV9
j_gene: TRBJ2-5
abundance: .
CDR3aa: CASSVDRDGGETQYF
CDR3nt: TGTGCCAGCAGCGTTGATCGGGACGGGGGAGAGACCCAGTACTTC

d_gene: .
v_gene: TRBV6-4
j_gene: TRBJ2-2
abundance: .
CDR3aa: CASSRLGGTGELFF
CDR3nt: TGTGCCAGCAGTCGATTGGGGGGCACCGGGGAGCTGTTTTTT

d_gene: TRBD2
v_gene: TRBV3-1/TRBV3-2
j_gene: TRBJ2-3
abundance: .
CDR3aa: CASSHVSGGAPDTQYF
CDR3nt: TGTGCCAGCAGCCACGTTAGCGGGGGGGCTCCAGATACGCAGTATTTT

d_gene: .
v_gene: TRBV3-1/TRBV3-2
j_gene: TRBJ2-5
abundance: .
CDR3aa: CASRLTGTQYF
CDR3nt: TGTGCCAGCAGACTCACAGGGACCCAGTACTTC

d_gene: .
v_gene: TRBV5-6
j_gene: TRBJ2-7
abundance: .
CDR3aa: CASSQLASFSYEQYF
CDR3nt: TGTGCCAGCAGCCAGCTAGCGTCCTTCTCCTACGAGCAGTACTTC

d_gene: TRBD1
v_gene: TRBV10-3
j_gene: TRBJ1-1
abundance: .
CDR3aa: CAIRDSLMNTEAFF
CDR3nt: TGTGCCATCCGGGACAGTTTAATGAACACTGAAGCTTTCTTT

d_gene: .
v_gene: TRBV5-1
j_gene: TRBJ2-3
abundance: .
CDR3aa: CASSFLGASTDTQYF
CDR3nt: TGCGCCAGCAGCTTCTTAGGGGCGAGCACAGATACGCAGTATTTT

d_gene: .
v_gene: TRBV5-1
j_gene: TRBJ2-5
abundance: .
CDR3aa: CASSPGRGGETQYF
CDR3nt: TGCGCCAGCAGCCCCGGTCGGGGAGGAGAGACCCAGTACTTC

d_gene: .
v_gene: TRBV2
j_gene: TRBJ1-2
abundance: .
CDR3aa: CASSAGFYGYTF
CDR3nt: TGTGCCAGCAGTGCCGGGTTCTATGGCTACACCTTC

d_gene: TRBD1
v_gene: TRBV27
j_gene: TRBJ2-3
abundance: .
CDR3aa: CASSKFSGQPARTSTDTQYF
CDR3nt: TGTGCCAGCAGTAAATTTTCGGGACAGCCGGCCAGGACAAGCACAGATACGCAGTATTTT

d_gene: TRBD2
v_gene: TRBV6-2/TRBV6-3
j_gene: TRBJ2-1
abundance: .
CDR3aa: CASSDGTSGNNEQFF
CDR3nt: TGTGCCAGCAGCGATGGGACTAGCGGGAACAATGAGCAGTTCTTC

d_gene: .
v_gene: TRBV11-3
j_gene: TRBJ1-2
abundance: .
CDR3aa: CASSTSGGYGYTF
CDR3nt: TGTGCCAGCAGCACCAGTGGAGGGTATGGCTACACCTTC

d_gene: TRBD1
v_gene: TRBV6-4
j_gene: TRBJ1-6
abundance: .
CDR3aa: CASSDVPRDRDYNSPLHF
CDR3nt: TGTGCCAGCAGTGACGTACCCCGGGACAGGGATTATAATTCACCCCTCCACTTT

d_gene: TRBD1
v_gene: TRBV4-1
j_gene: TRBJ2-7
abundance: .
CDR3aa: CASSQESGTGGSSYEQYF
CDR3nt: TGCGCCAGCAGCCAAGAGTCCGGGACAGGGGGGAGCTCCTACGAGCAGTACTTC

d_gene: TRBD2
v_gene: TRBV5-6
j_gene: TRBJ2-3
abundance: .
CDR3aa: CASSLRTGGFTDTQYF
CDR3nt: TGTGCCAGCAGCTTGCGAACGGGAGGATTCACAGATACGCAGTATTTT

d_gene: TRBD1
v_gene: TRBV4-1
j_gene: TRBJ1-2
abundance: .
CDR3aa: CARGGGPNYGYTF
CDR3nt: TGCGCCAGAGGGGGCGGACCTAACTATGGCTACACCTTC

d_gene: .
v_gene: TRBV28
j_gene: TRBJ1-2
abundance: .
CDR3aa: CASSLEGHGYTF
CDR3nt: TGTGCCAGCAGTTTGGAGGGACATGGCTACACCTTC

d_gene: .
v_gene: TRBV5-1
j_gene: TRBJ1-5
abundance: many
CDR3aa: CASSFLPDSSNQPQHF
CDR3nt: TGCGCCAGCAGCTTCCTCCCTGACAGTAGCAATCAGCCCCAGCATTTT

d_gene: .
v_gene: TRBV5-1
j_gene: TRBJ2-7
abundance: once
CDR3aa: CASSFGTRQSYEQYF
CDR3nt: TGCGCCAGCAGCTTCGGAACCCGACAGTCCTACGAGCAGTACTTC

d_gene: TRBD1
v_gene: TRBV3-1/TRBV3-2
j_gene: TRBJ2-3
abundance: .
CDR3aa: CASTRTGRTDTQYF
CDR3nt: TGTGCCAGCACGCGGACAGGGAGGACAGATACGCAGTATTTT

d_gene: .
v_gene: TRBV29-1
j_gene: TRBJ2-5
abundance: .
CDR3aa: CSAQRGSYQETQYF
CDR3nt: TGCAGCGCACAGAGAGGGTCGTACCAAGAGACCCAGTACTTC

d_gene: .
v_gene: TRBV20-1
j_gene: TRBJ1-2
abundance: many
CDR3aa: CRRGGDYGYTF
CDR3nt: TGCAGGAGGGGGGGCGACTATGGCTACACCTTC

d_gene: .
v_gene: TRBV19
j_gene: TRBJ1-5
abundance: .
CDR3aa: CASSQRAPRGNQPQHF
CDR3nt: TGTGCCAGTAGTCAAAGGGCCCCCCGAGGGAATCAGCCCCAGCATTTT

d_gene: .
v_gene: TRBV7-9
j_gene: TRBJ2-7
abundance: .
CDR3aa: CASSLQGISSYEQYF
CDR3nt: TGTGCCAGCAGCTTACAGGGTATTAGCTCCTACGAGCAGTACTTC